A selection of T cell receptor beta chains follows, all from one sample in a study of CD4 T cells in relation to SARS-CoV-2 and coronaviruses. Their target antigens are unknown. The protocol was immunoSEQ multiplex PCR, while the TCRdb copy is restricted to in-frame clones and leaves out a portion. Among roughly 30,000 clones listed, approximately 80% were seen once. The sequenced sample consisted of CD4+ T cells from PBMCs, cultured in vitro. Every receptor here comes from a human donor in good health. The CDR3 runs from the conserved cysteine through the conserved F or W. A D gene is named only where the DNA matches it firmly. Expanded clones are given a class, and other clones once, few, many or no size at all.

J gene: TRBJ2-1
V gene: TRBV7-2
clone size: NA
D gene: TRBD1
CDR3 DNA: TGTGCCAGCAGCTTGGGACAGGACAATGAGCAGTTCTTC
CDR3 protein: CASSLGQDNEQFF

J gene: TRBJ2-4
V gene: TRBV13
clone size: NA
D gene: NA
CDR3 DNA: TGTGCCAGCAGCTCCAGGACAGTAGCCAAAAACATTCAGTACTTC
CDR3 protein: CASSSRTVAKNIQYF

J gene: TRBJ2-1
V gene: TRBV7-2
clone size: NA
D gene: TRBD2
CDR3 DNA: TGTGCCAGCAGCCGGGACTATAGGTCCTACAATGAGCAGTTCTTC
CDR3 protein: CASSRDYRSYNEQFF

J gene: TRBJ1-4
V gene: TRBV30
clone size: few
D gene: NA
CDR3 DNA: TGTGCCTGGAGGGTGGGGGGCAATCGTGAAAAACTGTTTTTT
CDR3 protein: CAWRVGGNREKLFF

J gene: TRBJ2-7
V gene: TRBV7-2
clone size: NA
D gene: NA
CDR3 DNA: TGTGCCAGCAGCCCCTCGACCAGCTCCTACGAGCAGTACTTC
CDR3 protein: CASSPSTSSYEQYF

J gene: TRBJ2-7
V gene: TRBV6-2/TRBV6-3
clone size: few
D gene: NA
CDR3 DNA: TGTGCCAGCAGTCACTCCTACGAGCAGTACTTC
CDR3 protein: CASSHSYEQYF

J gene: TRBJ1-6
V gene: TRBV4-2
clone size: NA
D gene: TRBD1
CDR3 DNA: TGTGCCAGCAGCCCTTCGGACAGGGGGAATAATTCACCCCTCCACTTT
CDR3 protein: CASSPSDRGNNSPLHF

J gene: TRBJ1-2
V gene: TRBV27
clone size: NA
D gene: NA
CDR3 DNA: TGTGCCAGCAGTTTCACGATTGCAGGTTATGGCTACACCTTC
CDR3 protein: CASSFTIAGYGYTF

J gene: TRBJ2-5
V gene: TRBV2
clone size: NA
D gene: NA
CDR3 DNA: TGTGCCAGCAGTGAAGGGGCAGAGACCCAGTACTTC
CDR3 protein: CASSEGAETQYF

J gene: TRBJ2-3
V gene: TRBV18
clone size: NA
D gene: NA
CDR3 DNA: TGTGCCAGCTACGGGGCGGAACAAGGAACAGATACGCAGTATTTT
CDR3 protein: CASYGAEQGTDTQYF

J gene: TRBJ2-7
V gene: TRBV7-9
clone size: NA
D gene: TRBD2
CDR3 DNA: TGTGCCAGCAGCTCAGACGGAAAAAGCGGGGGCTCGTTCTACGAGCAGTACTTC
CDR3 protein: CASSSDGKSGGSFYEQYF

J gene: TRBJ1-6
V gene: TRBV3-1/TRBV3-2
clone size: NA
D gene: NA
CDR3 DNA: TGTGCCAGCAGCCAAGAAGAACATTCACCCCTCCACTTT
CDR3 protein: CASSQEEHSPLHF

J gene: TRBJ1-3
V gene: TRBV5-4
clone size: NA
D gene: TRBD1
CDR3 DNA: TGTGCCAGCAGCTTGGGAGGGGCAGGGGGCTCTGGAAACACCATATATTTT
CDR3 protein: CASSLGGAGGSGNTIYF

J gene: TRBJ2-6
V gene: TRBV7-2
clone size: NA
D gene: NA
CDR3 DNA: TGTGCCAGCAGCTTTAGGGGGGCCAACGTCCTGACTTTC
CDR3 protein: CASSFRGANVLTF

J gene: TRBJ1-1
V gene: TRBV4-3
clone size: few
D gene: NA
CDR3 DNA: TGCGCCAGCAGCCAAGCGGAGGGGTTGAACACTGAAGCTTTCTTT
CDR3 protein: CASSQAEGLNTEAFF

J gene: TRBJ1-1
V gene: TRBV12-3/TRBV12-4
clone size: NA
D gene: NA
CDR3 DNA: TGTGCCAGCGCCGGAGGGGCTCGCACTGAAGCTTTCTTT
CDR3 protein: CASAGGARTEAFF

J gene: TRBJ1-1
V gene: TRBV12-3/TRBV12-4
clone size: NA
D gene: NA
CDR3 DNA: TGTGCCAGCAGCCGGGGTGACATTTCAAGAGCTTTCTTT
CDR3 protein: CASSRGDISRAFF

J gene: TRBJ2-7
V gene: TRBV6-1
clone size: NA
D gene: NA
CDR3 DNA: TGTGCCAGCAGTGAAGTCGCACAGGGAAGGGGCGAGCAGTACTTC
CDR3 protein: CASSEVAQGRGEQYF

J gene: TRBJ2-1
V gene: TRBV18
clone size: once
D gene: TRBD2
CDR3 DNA: TGTGCCAGCTCACCAGGGACTAGCGGGGGGGCGGCCTACAATGAGCAGTTCTTC
CDR3 protein: CASSPGTSGGAAYNEQFF

J gene: TRBJ2-7
V gene: TRBV19
clone size: NA
D gene: NA
CDR3 DNA: TGTGCCAGTAGTTCCCGGACGGTAGACTCCTACGAGCAGTACTTC
CDR3 protein: CASSSRTVDSYEQYF

J gene: TRBJ2-5
V gene: TRBV30
clone size: NA
D gene: TRBD1
CDR3 DNA: TGTGCCTGGCGGGACAGCCCTCGGGAGACCCAGTACTTC
CDR3 protein: CAWRDSPRETQYF

J gene: TRBJ1-1
V gene: TRBV19
clone size: NA
D gene: NA
CDR3 DNA: TGTGCCAGTAGTAATCAGTTTCCTATGAACACTGAAGCTTTCTTT
CDR3 protein: CASSNQFPMNTEAFF

J gene: TRBJ2-5
V gene: TRBV5-1
clone size: few
D gene: TRBD1
CDR3 DNA: TGCGCCAGCAGCACGACAGGGGGCGAAGAGACCCAGTACTTC
CDR3 protein: CASSTTGGEETQYF

J gene: TRBJ1-2
V gene: TRBV3-1/TRBV3-2
clone size: NA
D gene: NA
CDR3 DNA: TGTGCCAGCAGCCCTGCCGCTGGAAACTATGGCTACACCTTC
CDR3 protein: CASSPAAGNYGYTF

J gene: TRBJ2-7
V gene: TRBV19
clone size: NA
D gene: TRBD1
CDR3 DNA: TGTGCCAGTAGCAACCAGGGGGTTGGACCCTACGAGCAGTACTTC
CDR3 protein: CASSNQGVGPYEQYF

J gene: TRBJ2-7
V gene: TRBV28
clone size: once
D gene: NA
CDR3 DNA: TGTGCCAGCAGTCCCCAGGGGAAACAGTACTTC
CDR3 protein: CASSPQGKQYF

J gene: TRBJ2-7
V gene: TRBV5-6
clone size: NA
D gene: TRBD2
CDR3 DNA: TGTGCCAGCAGCGGGGCGGGACTAGCGGGAGGCGAGCAGTACTTC
CDR3 protein: CASSGAGLAGGEQYF

J gene: TRBJ2-1
V gene: TRBV7-5
clone size: NA
D gene: NA
CDR3 DNA: TGTGCCAGAAGCTTAGACGCGACTAGCGGGAGTGTCTATGAGCAGTTCTTC
CDR3 protein: CARSLDATSGSVYEQFF

J gene: TRBJ2-5
V gene: TRBV7-8
clone size: NA
D gene: TRBD2
CDR3 DNA: TGTGCCAGCAGCTCGGGCGGAGCGGGAGCGGCAGAGACCCAGTACTTC
CDR3 protein: CASSSGGAGAAETQYF

J gene: TRBJ2-1
V gene: TRBV7-9
clone size: NA
D gene: NA
CDR3 DNA: TGTGCCAGCAGCGGGAGGACCGATGAGCAGTTCTTC
CDR3 protein: CASSGRTDEQFF

J gene: TRBJ2-3
V gene: TRBV7-2
clone size: once
D gene: NA
CDR3 DNA: TGTGCCAGCAGCTTAGTCCAGGGGACAGATACGCAGTATTTT
CDR3 protein: CASSLVQGTDTQYF

J gene: TRBJ1-2
V gene: TRBV5-4
clone size: NA
D gene: TRBD1
CDR3 DNA: TGTGCCAGCAGCGAATCTCCGGGACAGCAGTATGGCTACACCTTC
CDR3 protein: CASSESPGQQYGYTF

J gene: TRBJ1-5
V gene: TRBV12-5
clone size: NA
D gene: NA
CDR3 DNA: TGTGCTAGTGCCCGGGGAACGGGGAGCGTCAATCAGCCCCAGCATTTT
CDR3 protein: CASARGTGSVNQPQHF

J gene: TRBJ2-7
V gene: TRBV27
clone size: NA
D gene: NA
CDR3 DNA: TGTGCCAGCAGTCCTATTTTACAGGGTGTGGAGCAGTACTTC
CDR3 protein: CASSPILQGVEQYF

J gene: TRBJ2-7
V gene: TRBV3-1/TRBV3-2
clone size: NA
D gene: NA
CDR3 DNA: TGTGCCAGCAGCCAGACCTCCGAGCAGTACTTC
CDR3 protein: CASSQTSEQYF

J gene: TRBJ2-7
V gene: TRBV5-8
clone size: NA
D gene: TRBD2
CDR3 DNA: TGTGCCAGCAGCCCCCGGACTAGCGGGACAGGCGAGCAGTACTTC
CDR3 protein: CASSPRTSGTGEQYF

J gene: TRBJ2-5
V gene: TRBV2
clone size: once
D gene: TRBD2
CDR3 DNA: TGTGCCAGCAGACTAGCGGGGGTCCAAGAGACCCAGTACTTC
CDR3 protein: CASRLAGVQETQYF

J gene: TRBJ2-5
V gene: TRBV3-1/TRBV3-2
clone size: NA
D gene: TRBD2
CDR3 DNA: TGTGCCAGCAGCCAAGCCGCAGTTCCGGGACTATCAAAAGAGACCCAGTACTTC
CDR3 protein: CASSQAAVPGLSKETQYF

J gene: TRBJ1-1
V gene: TRBV7-9
clone size: NA
D gene: NA
CDR3 DNA: TGTGCCAGCAGCTTACTGGGGGGGACTGAAGCTTTCTTT
CDR3 protein: CASSLLGGTEAFF

J gene: TRBJ1-5
V gene: TRBV7-9
clone size: NA
D gene: TRBD1
CDR3 DNA: TGTGCCAGCAGCTGGACAGGGGGGGGCAATCAGCCCCAGCATTTT
CDR3 protein: CASSWTGGGNQPQHF

J gene: TRBJ2-7
V gene: TRBV5-6
clone size: NA
D gene: TRBD1
CDR3 DNA: TGTGCCAGCAGCTCCACCGACAGGGGCCCCCTCTCCTACGAGCAGTACTTC
CDR3 protein: CASSSTDRGPLSYEQYF

J gene: TRBJ2-3
V gene: TRBV19
clone size: NA
D gene: NA
CDR3 DNA: TGTGCCAGTAGTATAATGGGGTGGTGGGGCACAGATACGCAGTATTTT
CDR3 protein: CASSIMGWWGTDTQYF

J gene: TRBJ1-3
V gene: TRBV5-4
clone size: NA
D gene: NA
CDR3 DNA: TGTGCCAGCAGCTTGGTTGGGGGCGGTGGAAACACCATATATTTT
CDR3 protein: CASSLVGGGGNTIYF

J gene: TRBJ2-1
V gene: TRBV5-4
clone size: few
D gene: NA
CDR3 DNA: TGTGCCAGCAGCTTGGTCGGGAGATCGCACAATGAGCAGTTCTTC
CDR3 protein: CASSLVGRSHNEQFF

J gene: TRBJ2-7
V gene: TRBV6-2/TRBV6-3
clone size: few
D gene: NA
CDR3 DNA: TGTGCCAGCAGTTACGAGCGCTACGAGCAGTACTTC
CDR3 protein: CASSYERYEQYF

J gene: TRBJ2-6
V gene: TRBV5-1
clone size: NA
D gene: TRBD1
CDR3 DNA: TGCGCCAGCGGGGACAGGGGCTCTGGGGCCAACGTCCTGACTTTC
CDR3 protein: CASGDRGSGANVLTF

J gene: TRBJ2-7
V gene: TRBV19
clone size: few
D gene: TRBD1
CDR3 DNA: TGTGCCAGTAGTATCCACACAGGGGAATACGAGCAGTACTTC
CDR3 protein: CASSIHTGEYEQYF

J gene: TRBJ2-1
V gene: TRBV4-1
clone size: few
D gene: TRBD2
CDR3 DNA: TGCGCCAGCAGAGCGGGGGGAAGATCTCCCGTATCCTACAATGAGCAGTTCTTC
CDR3 protein: CASRAGGRSPVSYNEQFF

J gene: TRBJ1-5
V gene: TRBV11-2
clone size: once
D gene: NA
CDR3 DNA: TGTGCCAGCAGCTTAGATGGGGATGTGGAGCAGCCCCAGCATTTT
CDR3 protein: CASSLDGDVEQPQHF

J gene: TRBJ2-1
V gene: TRBV7-2
clone size: NA
D gene: TRBD1
CDR3 DNA: TGTGCCAGCAGCTCCCAGGACAGGAATGAGCAGTTCTTC
CDR3 protein: CASSSQDRNEQFF

J gene: TRBJ2-5
V gene: TRBV7-9
clone size: NA
D gene: NA
CDR3 DNA: TGTGCCAGCAGCTTAACCCCCGGGGAGACCCAGTACTTC
CDR3 protein: CASSLTPGETQYF

J gene: TRBJ1-2
V gene: TRBV10-3
clone size: few
D gene: TRBD1
CDR3 DNA: TGTGCCATCAGTAGCCGGGACAGGGGCTTCTATGGCTACACCTTC
CDR3 protein: CAISSRDRGFYGYTF

J gene: TRBJ1-2
V gene: TRBV4-1
clone size: NA
D gene: NA
CDR3 DNA: TGCGCCAGCAGCCAAGTTAGTGGCGCCAGTACCAATGGCTACACCTTC
CDR3 protein: CASSQVSGASTNGYTF

J gene: TRBJ2-5
V gene: TRBV18
clone size: NA
D gene: TRBD2
CDR3 DNA: TGTGCCAGCTCACCACGGCGGGGGTCTAGCGGGGGCCAAGAGACCCAGTACTTC
CDR3 protein: CASSPRRGSSGGQETQYF

J gene: TRBJ2-4
V gene: TRBV6-5
clone size: NA
D gene: TRBD1
CDR3 DNA: TGTGCCAGCAGCTACAGGGGGCTCGAAAACATTCAGTACTTC
CDR3 protein: CASSYRGLENIQYF

J gene: TRBJ2-1
V gene: TRBV9
clone size: NA
D gene: NA
CDR3 DNA: TGTGCCAGCAGTCATAGGGAAGGGGTTTACAATGAGCAGTTCTTC
CDR3 protein: CASSHREGVYNEQFF

J gene: TRBJ2-2
V gene: TRBV18
clone size: NA
D gene: NA
CDR3 DNA: TGTGCCAGCTCACCCCCAACGGTAGGGGGTAGGACCGGGGAGCTGTTTTTT
CDR3 protein: CASSPPTVGGRTGELFF

J gene: TRBJ2-2
V gene: TRBV11-1
clone size: NA
D gene: TRBD1
CDR3 DNA: TGTGCCAGCAGCACGGGACAGGGGGCGACCGGGGAGCTGTTTTTT
CDR3 protein: CASSTGQGATGELFF

J gene: TRBJ1-1
V gene: TRBV11-2
clone size: few
D gene: TRBD1
CDR3 DNA: TGTGCCAGCAGCCCTCGGACAGGGGGAAATAACACTGAAGCTTTCTTT
CDR3 protein: CASSPRTGGNNTEAFF

J gene: TRBJ2-3
V gene: TRBV5-1
clone size: NA
D gene: NA
CDR3 DNA: TGCGCCAGCAGCTTGGGACAGGGAGGGCAAGATACGCAGTATTTT
CDR3 protein: CASSLGQGGQDTQYF